These 11 T cell receptor beta chains were all obtained from the same sample, sequenced in a study of spatial heterogeneity in lung cancer (dated by TCRdb to between 2018 and 2020). These receptors have no known antigen. Library prep was done by 5' RACE. Sequencing took place on a NextSeq 500. TCRdb reanalyzed the raw reads on its own, using fastp at Q25 for trimming and MiXCR for clone calling, and kept in-frame beta chains. Here each entry gathers all rows of one CDR3 protein and keeps the most common genes and DNA. Present in this sample are approximately 8,500 distinct CDR3 sequences, 5.4% of which were seen just once. The ten biggest clones cover 24% of the sample. Results the study describes overall, beyond this receptor: A correlation was observed between the number of expanded intratumoral alpha and beta TCRs and the tumor nonsynonymous mutation count.

Interpreted using the paper, the time point label stands for: sample taken at primary tumor resection. Sequenced here: lung tumor tissue, sampled at surgery. The source is a male donor with early-stage non-small cell lung cancer.

This clonotype was seen at least ten times. This rearrangement joins TRBV19 to TRBJ1-2; the D is unclear. Trimming took off 8 bases at V and 2 bases at J, with 15 bases between the two ends. The CDR3 runs 14 residues. The germline CDR1 and CDR2 sequences are LNHDA and SQIVND (reference sequence). The CDR3 here is CASLPIMGNYGYTF. The CDR3 nucleotides read TGTGCCAGTCTCCCCATAATGGGGAACTATGGCTACACCTTC.

This clonotype has ten or more counts. The chain links TRBV29-1 to TRBJ2-5; D not resolved. CDR3 length: 14 residues. In germline, CDR1 is SQVTM, CDR2 ANQGSEA. V shed 4 bases and J shed 7 bases, with 19 bases lying between them. The CDR3 DNA reads as TGCAGCGTTGGCCCTAGTGGTGGTCATGGGACCCAGTACTTC. This codes for CSVGPSGGHGTQYF.

This clonotype ranks as large (0.1 to 1%). The chain links TRBV7-9 to TRBJ2-2; 12 positions agree with TRBD2. The germline CDR1 and CDR2 sequences are SEHNR and FQNEAQ (reference sequence). This CDR3 has 16 residues. V gave up 4 bases and J gave up 5 bases; unmatched junction bases: 5. The DNA of the CDR3 is TGTGCCAGCAGCTCCCTAGCGGGAGGGAGGACCGGGGAGCTGTTTTTT. Translating it yields CASSSLAGGRTGELFF.

This clonotype is medium-sized. Because the CDR3's place on the DNA is in doubt, the DNA is left out and the CDR3 is given as listed by TCRdb. The chain combines TRBV21-1 with TRBJ2-7; TRBD1 is the table's D call, not checked against the DNA. TRBV21-1 is noted as a pseudogene. From its first to its last residue, the CDR3 has 16 amino acids. CDR3 residues: CASSARVPGYHCEQYF.

This clonotype was observed many times. This rearrangement joins TRBV6-1 to TRBJ1-2; D remains ambiguous. The CDR3 is made up of 15 amino acids. Germline V gene data show CDR1 as MNHNS and CDR2 as SASEGT. V was pared by 6 bases and J by 0 bases, with 14 bases between. In DNA form, the CDR3 reads TGTGCCAGCAGGAGGGAGCAGACGGCTAACTATGGCTACACCTTC. Its translation: CASRREQTANYGYTF.

This clonotype appeared many times. This rearrangement joins TRBV10-3 to TRBJ2-7; D unclear. CDR1 ENHRY and CDR2 SYGVKD come from the germline V gene. The V end lost 4 bases, the J end lost 0 bases, and 7 bases lay between the germline ends. The CDR3 has 13 residues. The CDR3 sequence is CAISAQSSYEQYF. The CDR3 nucleotides are TGTGCCATCAGTGCCCAGAGCTCCTACGAGCAGTACTTC.

This clonotype counts as medium-sized (0.01 to 0.1%). The chain couples TRBV3-1 to TRBJ1-1; no reliable D call. With 1 base removed from V and 1 base from J, the gap between germline ends came to 7 bases. The CDR3 has 14 residues. The germline V gene has CDR1 LGHDT and CDR2 YNNKEL (reference sequence). The chain's CDR3 is CASSQGLGNTEAFF. CDR3 nucleotides: TGTGCCAGCAGCCAAGGACTGGGGAACACTGAAGCTTTCTTT. Drawing the rest from reference TRBV3-1 and TRBJ1-1, the complete variable domain is DTAVSQTPKYLVTQMGNDKSIKCEQNLGHDTMYWYKQDSKKFLKIMFSYNNKELIINETVPNRFSPKSPDKAHLNLHINSLELGDSAVYFCASSQGLGNTEAFFGQGTRLTVV.

This clonotype came up many times. The chain uses TRBV9 and TRBJ1-1; 10 bases line up with TRBD1. The J segment lost 10 bases and the V segment lost 2 bases, leaving 5 bases of the junction unmatched. Germline V gene data show CDR1 as SGDLS and CDR2 as YYNGEE. The CDR3 spans 13 residues. CDR3 protein: CASSVRQGAVAFF. CDR3 nucleotide sequence: TGTGCCAGCAGCGTTCGACAGGGGGCGGTAGCTTTCTTT.

A few counts support this clonotype. The chain couples TRBV28 to TRBJ2-3, with D unresolved. V dropped 7 bases and J dropped 6 bases, with 8 bases sitting between them. Germline CDR1 is MDHEN and CDR2 is SYDVKM. The CDR3 consists of 11 residues. The CDR3 is CASTTPDTQYF. In DNA, the CDR3 is TGTGCCAGCACCACTCCGGATACGCAGTATTTT. The variable domain in full, completed from reference TRBV28 and TRBJ2-3, reads DVKVTQSSRYLVKRTGEKVFLECVQDMDHENMFWYRQDPGLGLRLIYFSYDVKMKEKGDIPEGYSVSREKKERFSLILESASTNQTSMYLCASTTPDTQYFGPGTRLTVL.

The rearrangement uses TRBV24-1 and TRBJ2-1, with 7 bases matching TRBD1. V trimming: 6 bases; J trimming: 4 bases; junction bases outside the gene matches: 5. The CDR3 totals 14 residues. CDR1 is KGHDR, CDR2 SFDVKD, per germline. The CDR3 DNA sequence: TGTGCCACCAGTCCGGGACAGAATTACAATGAGCAGTTCTTC. It yields the protein CATSPGQNYNEQFF.

This clonotype is categorized as medium-sized. The chain links TRBV20-1 to TRBJ1-3; TRBD1 might be the D (6 bases). Germline assignment: CDR1 DFQATT and CDR2 SNEGSKA (reference sequence). The V end was cut by 6 bases, the J end by 4 bases, with 16 bases between. The CDR3 extends over 14 amino acids. CDR3 in DNA: TGCAGTGCCCTGAACGGGGGCGCAGGAAACACCATATATTTT. Protein sequence: CSALNGGAGNTIYF.